A single T cell receptor beta chain is shown here with its context. Authors' data handling: Reference gene primer amplification gave estimated nucleated cell counts. Sequencing used immunoSEQ multiplex PCR; TCRdb keeps in-frame clones, though not all of them. V and J calls and clone size follow that table, whereas D and trimming were derived from the DNA. The table shows about 190,000 clones, with roughly 90% occurring only once. The data stem from a study of blood T cell repertoires in COVID-19. Across the whole study: Both acute and convalescent COVID-19 samples were obtained from the United States, Italy and Spain.

Source material: peripheral blood. The sequence was collected from a woman between 40 and 55 years old who had recovered from COVID-19.

The CDR3 protein is CASSMTSRTDTQYF. The CDR3 DNA reads as TGTGCCAGCAGCATGACTAGTAGGACAGATACGCAGTATTTT. The chain links TRBV9 to TRBJ2-3; D is possibly TRBD2 (6 bases). This CDR3 is 14 amino acids long. Per germline, CDR1 SGDLS and CDR2 YYNGEE. V lost 4 bases and J lost 3, with 12 bases in between.